The present TCR beta chain was sequenced within a study of blood T cell repertoires in COVID-19. Assay: immunoSEQ multiplex PCR; the TCRdb copy retains only in-frame clones and omits some. Among about 140,000 clones, roughly four fifths were seen once, and the ten largest hold around 3.2%. The CDR3 consists of 14 residues. Germline CDR1 is KGHSH and CDR2 is LQKENI. J lost 6 bases, V lost 1 base, and 5 bases had no gene match. V is TRBV18 and J is TRBJ2-7; TRBD1 agrees at 8 bases. The specimen was PBMCs or T cells enriched from blood (not recorded which). This TCR was recovered from a woman aged 45-65 years with acute COVID-19. DNA for the CDR3: TGTGCCAGCTCACCACAAGGACAGGGAGGCGAGCAGTACTTC. Residues: CASSPQGQGGEQYF.